Sequencing of this T cell receptor (beta chain) was carried out in a study of cytomegalovirus exposure and HLA in healthy donors. It was with 60 Vbeta and 13 Jbeta primers that the PCR ran. Assay used: immunoSEQ multiplex PCR; TCRdb lists only in-frame clones, some missing. The sample shows roughly 190,000 clones, over 75% of them seen only once. The CDR3 contains 15 residues. Trimming took 5 bases from V and 0 from J, leaving 11 bases between them. Germline V gene data show CDR1 as KGHSH and CDR2 as LQKENI. This TCR came from a female donor in good health and CMV-seronegative. V is TRBV18 and J is TRBJ1-3; D gene ambiguous. Sequencing was done on a sample of PBMCs. The CDR3 sequence: CASSTATLSGNTIYF. CDR3 DNA: TGTGCCAGCTCAACAGCCACGCTCTCTGGAAACACCATATATTTT. The full variable domain, its missing parts supplied by reference TRBV18 and TRBJ1-3, is NAGVMQNPRHLVRRRGQEARLRCSPMKGHSHVYWYRQLPEEGLKFMVYLQKENIIDESGMPKERFSAEFPKEGPSILRIQQVVRGDSAAYFCASSTATLSGNTIYFGEGSWLTVV.